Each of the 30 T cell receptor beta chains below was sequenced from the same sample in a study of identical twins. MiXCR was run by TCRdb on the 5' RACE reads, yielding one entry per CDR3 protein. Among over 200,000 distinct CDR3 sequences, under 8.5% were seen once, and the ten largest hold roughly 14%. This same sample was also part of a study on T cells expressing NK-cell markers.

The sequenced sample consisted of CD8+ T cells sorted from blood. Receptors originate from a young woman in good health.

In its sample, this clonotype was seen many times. CDR3 region: CASSPQSNEQFF. In nucleotides, the CDR3 is TGTGCCAGCTCACCACAATCCAATGAGCAGTTCTTC. The rearrangement uses TRBV18 and TRBJ2-1; unclear D gene. Germline values: CDR1 KGHSH, CDR2 LQKENI. The length of the CDR3 is 12 residues. Trimming removed 1 base from V and 6 bases from J, with 4 bases in between. The full variable domain, completed using reference TRBV18 and TRBJ2-1, is NAGVMQNPRHLVRRRGQEARLRCSPMKGHSHVYWYRQLPEEGLKFMVYLQKENIIDESGMPKERFSAEFPKEGPSILRIQQVVRGDSAAYFCASSPQSNEQFFGPGTRLTVL.

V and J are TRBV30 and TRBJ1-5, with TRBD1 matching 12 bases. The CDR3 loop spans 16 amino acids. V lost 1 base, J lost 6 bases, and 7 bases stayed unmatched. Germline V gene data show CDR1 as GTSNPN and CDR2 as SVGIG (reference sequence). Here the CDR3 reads CAWSDPGTGGRQPQHF. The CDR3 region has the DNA TGTGCCTGGAGTGATCCCGGGACAGGGGGCCGTCAGCCCCAGCATTTT.

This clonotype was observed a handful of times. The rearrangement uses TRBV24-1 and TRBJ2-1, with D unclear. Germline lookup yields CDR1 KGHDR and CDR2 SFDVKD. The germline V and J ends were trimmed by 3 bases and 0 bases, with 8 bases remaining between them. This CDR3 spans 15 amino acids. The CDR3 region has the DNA TGTGCCACCAGTGATGCCGGTTACTCCTACAATGAGCAGTTCTTC. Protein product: CATSDAGYSYNEQFF.

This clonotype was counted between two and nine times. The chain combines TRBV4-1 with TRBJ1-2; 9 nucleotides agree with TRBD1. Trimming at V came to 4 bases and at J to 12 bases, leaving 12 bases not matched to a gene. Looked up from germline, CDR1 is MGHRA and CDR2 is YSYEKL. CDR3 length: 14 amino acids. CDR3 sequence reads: CASSLPGGTGPDTF. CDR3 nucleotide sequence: TGCGCCAGCAGCCTCCCAGGCGGGACAGGGCCGGACACCTTC.

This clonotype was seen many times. The CDR3 reads CASSPNRAQAFF. CDR3 DNA: TGTGCCAGCAGTCCAAACAGGGCCCAAGCTTTCTTT. This rearrangement joins TRBV6-5 to TRBJ1-1; D may be TRBD1 (6 bases). Germline V lookup: CDR1 MNHEY, CDR2 SVGAGI. Trimming left V 5 bases short and J 9 bases short, with 13 bases between. CDR3 size: 12 residues.

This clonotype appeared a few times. CDR3 loop: CASSFGLFDTDNEQFF. CDR3 sequence (DNA): TGTGCCAGCAGCTTTGGCCTGTTCGATACTGACAATGAGCAGTTCTTC. The rearrangement joins TRBV5-6 to TRBJ2-1; D not resolved. The germline gives CDR1 SGHDT, CDR2 YYEEEE. The CDR3 consists of 16 residues. V was trimmed by 2 bases and J by 5 bases, leaving 17 bases between them.

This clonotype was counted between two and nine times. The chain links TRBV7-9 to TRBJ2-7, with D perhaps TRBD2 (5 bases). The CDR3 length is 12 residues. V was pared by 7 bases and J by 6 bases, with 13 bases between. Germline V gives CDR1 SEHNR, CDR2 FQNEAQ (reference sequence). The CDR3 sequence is CASNQPSGEQYF. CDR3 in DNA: TGTGCCAGCAACCAACCGAGCGGCGAGCAGTACTTC.

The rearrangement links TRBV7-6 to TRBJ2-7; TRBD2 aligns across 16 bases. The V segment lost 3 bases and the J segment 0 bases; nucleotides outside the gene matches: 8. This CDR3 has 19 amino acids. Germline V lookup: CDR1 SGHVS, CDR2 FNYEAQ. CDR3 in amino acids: CASSLERGLAGGSSYEQYF. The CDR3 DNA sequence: TGTGCCAGCAGCTTGGAGAGGGGACTAGCGGGGGGGAGCTCCTACGAGCAGTACTTC.

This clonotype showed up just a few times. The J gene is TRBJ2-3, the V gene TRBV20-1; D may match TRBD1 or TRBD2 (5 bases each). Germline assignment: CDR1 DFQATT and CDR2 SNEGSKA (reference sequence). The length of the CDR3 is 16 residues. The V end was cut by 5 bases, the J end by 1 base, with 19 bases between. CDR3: CSASVWALGGTDTQYF. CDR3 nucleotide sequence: TGCAGTGCTTCCGTATGGGCCTTGGGGGGCACAGATACGCAGTATTTT.

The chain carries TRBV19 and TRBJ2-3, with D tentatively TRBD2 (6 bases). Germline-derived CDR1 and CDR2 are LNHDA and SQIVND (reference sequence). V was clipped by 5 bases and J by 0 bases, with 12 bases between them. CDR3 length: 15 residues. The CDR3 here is CASSLSGTSTDTQYF. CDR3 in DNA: TGTGCCAGTAGTCTTTCCGGGACTAGCACAGATACGCAGTATTTT.

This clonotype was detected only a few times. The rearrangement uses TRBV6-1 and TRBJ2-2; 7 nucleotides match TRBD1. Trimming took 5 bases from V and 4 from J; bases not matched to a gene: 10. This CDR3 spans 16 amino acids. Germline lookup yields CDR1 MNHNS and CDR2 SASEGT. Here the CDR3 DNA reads TGTGCCAGCAGTACCTGGGACAGTCGAGGCACCGGGGAGCTGTTTTTT. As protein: CASSTWDSRGTGELFF.

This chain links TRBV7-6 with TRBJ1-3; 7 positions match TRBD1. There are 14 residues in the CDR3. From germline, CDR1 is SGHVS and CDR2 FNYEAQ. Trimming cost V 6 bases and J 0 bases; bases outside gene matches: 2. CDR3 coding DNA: TGTGCCAGCAGTGCAGGGGGCTCTGGAAACACCATATATTTT. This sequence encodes CASSAGGSGNTIYF.

CDR3 DNA sequence: TGCGCCAGCAGCTCGCCGGAGTACTATGGCTACACCTTC. Protein sequence: CASSSPEYYGYTF. The chain links TRBV5-1 to TRBJ1-2; D unresolved. The germline V gene encodes CDR1 SGHRS and CDR2 YFSETQ. The V and J ends lost 3 bases and 3 bases respectively, with 9 bases between them. The CDR3 runs to 13 residues.

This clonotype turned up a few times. As DNA, the CDR3 is TGTGCCACCAGCTTAGACAGGGGGGCCTACGAGCAGTACTTC. Its translation is CATSLDRGAYEQYF. J is TRBJ2-7 and V is TRBV15; TRBD1 matches 9 bases. Germline CDR1 reads LNHNV; CDR2 reads YYDKDF (reference sequence). The length of the CDR3 is 14 residues. J was trimmed by 2 bases and V by 5 bases; bases with no gene match: 4. Combining the CDR3 with reference TRBV15 and TRBJ2-7 gives the whole variable domain DAMVIQNPRYQVTQFGKPVTLSCSQTLNHNVMYWYQQKSSQAPKLLFHYYDKDFNNEADTPDNFQSRRPNTSFCFLDIRSPGLGDTAMYLCATSLDRGAYEQYFGPGTRLTVT.

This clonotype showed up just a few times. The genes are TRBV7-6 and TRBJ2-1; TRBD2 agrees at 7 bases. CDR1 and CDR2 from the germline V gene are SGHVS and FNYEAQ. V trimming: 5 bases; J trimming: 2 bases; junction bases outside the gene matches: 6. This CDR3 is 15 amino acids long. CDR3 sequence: CASSGGRGPYNEQFF. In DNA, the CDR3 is TGTGCCAGCAGCGGAGGGAGGGGACCCTACAATGAGCAGTTCTTC.

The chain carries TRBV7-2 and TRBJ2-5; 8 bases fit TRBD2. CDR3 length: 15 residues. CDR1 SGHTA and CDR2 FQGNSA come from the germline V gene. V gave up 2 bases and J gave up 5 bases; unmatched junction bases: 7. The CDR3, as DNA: TGTGCCAGCAGCTTATTTAGCGGGATTAGTGAGACCCAGTACTTC. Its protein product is CASSLFSGISETQYF.

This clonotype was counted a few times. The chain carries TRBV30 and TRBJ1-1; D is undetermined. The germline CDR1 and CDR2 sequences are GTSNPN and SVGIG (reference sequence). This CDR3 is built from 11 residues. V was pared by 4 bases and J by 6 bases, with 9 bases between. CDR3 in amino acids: CAWMAVAEAFF. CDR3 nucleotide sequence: TGTGCCTGGATGGCTGTGGCTGAAGCTTTCTTT.

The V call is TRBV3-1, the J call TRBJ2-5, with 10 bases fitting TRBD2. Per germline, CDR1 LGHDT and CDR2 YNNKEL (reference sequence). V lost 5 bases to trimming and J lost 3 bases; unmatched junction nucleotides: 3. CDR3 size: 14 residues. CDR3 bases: TGTGCCAGCAGCTATGGACTAGCGGAAGAGACCCAGTACTTC. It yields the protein CASSYGLAEETQYF.

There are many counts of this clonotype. The CDR3 region is CASTPGTSSYNEQFF. The CDR3 region has the DNA TGCGCCAGCACGCCGGGGACCTCAAGTTACAATGAGCAGTTCTTC. The rearrangement joins TRBV5-1 to TRBJ2-1; the D gene could be TRBD1 or TRBD2 (5 bases each). The CDR3 is made up of 15 amino acids. Trimming shortened V by 6 bases and J by 4 bases, and 17 bases separated the two germline ends. Germline lookup yields CDR1 SGHRS and CDR2 YFSETQ.

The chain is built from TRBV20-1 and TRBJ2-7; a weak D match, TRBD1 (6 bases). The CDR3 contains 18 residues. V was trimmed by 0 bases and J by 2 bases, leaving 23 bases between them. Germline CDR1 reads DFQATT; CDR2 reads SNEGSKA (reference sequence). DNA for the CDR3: TGCAGTGCTAGAGATCCCCTGATTAAACAGGGCACCCCCTACGAGCAGTACTTC. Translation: CSARDPLIKQGTPYEQYF.

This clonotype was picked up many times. The CDR3 region has the DNA TGTGCCAGCACCCCGGGACAGCTCTATGGCTACACCTTC. Residues: CASTPGQLYGYTF. V is TRBV12-3 or TRBV12-4 and J is TRBJ1-2, with 7 bases fitting TRBD1. CDR3 size: 13 residues. V was pared by 7 bases and J by 4 bases, with 6 bases of the junction left unmatched.

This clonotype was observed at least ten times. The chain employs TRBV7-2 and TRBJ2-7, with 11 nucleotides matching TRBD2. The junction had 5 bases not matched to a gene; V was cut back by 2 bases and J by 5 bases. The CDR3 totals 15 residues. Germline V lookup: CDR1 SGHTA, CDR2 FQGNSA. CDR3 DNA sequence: TGTGCCAGCAGCTTACAGCAGACTAGCGGGGACGAGCAGTACTTC. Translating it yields CASSLQQTSGDEQYF.

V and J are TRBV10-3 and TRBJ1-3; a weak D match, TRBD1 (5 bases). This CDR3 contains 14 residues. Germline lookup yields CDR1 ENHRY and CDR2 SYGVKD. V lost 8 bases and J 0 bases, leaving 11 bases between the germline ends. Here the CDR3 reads CAIVDSNSGNTIYF. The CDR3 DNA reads TGTGCCATCGTAGACAGTAACTCTGGAAACACCATATATTTT.

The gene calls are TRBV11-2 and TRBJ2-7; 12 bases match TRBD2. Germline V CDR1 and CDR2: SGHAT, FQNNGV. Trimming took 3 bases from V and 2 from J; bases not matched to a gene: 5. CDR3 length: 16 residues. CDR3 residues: CASSFATSGGTYEQYF. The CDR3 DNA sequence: TGTGCCAGCAGCTTCGCGACTAGCGGGGGAACCTACGAGCAGTACTTC.

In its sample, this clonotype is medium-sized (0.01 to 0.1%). The CDR3 region has the DNA TGTGCCAGCAGCTTAGAAAAGGGGATGGAGACCCAGTACTTC. As protein: CASSLEKGMETQYF. The rearrangement uses TRBV7-9 and TRBJ2-5; D is perhaps TRBD1 (5 bases). Germline CDR1 SEHNR, CDR2 FQNEAQ (reference sequence). This CDR3 is 14 amino acids long. V lost 1 base to trimming and J lost 5 bases, with 11 bases between them.

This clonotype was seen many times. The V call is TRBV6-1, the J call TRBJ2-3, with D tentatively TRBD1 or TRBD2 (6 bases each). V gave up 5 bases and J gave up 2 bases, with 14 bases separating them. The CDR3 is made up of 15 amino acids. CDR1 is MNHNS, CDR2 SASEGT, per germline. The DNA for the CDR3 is TGTGCCAGCAGTCGCGGGACACCACCCACAGATACGCAGTATTTT. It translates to CASSRGTPPTDTQYF.

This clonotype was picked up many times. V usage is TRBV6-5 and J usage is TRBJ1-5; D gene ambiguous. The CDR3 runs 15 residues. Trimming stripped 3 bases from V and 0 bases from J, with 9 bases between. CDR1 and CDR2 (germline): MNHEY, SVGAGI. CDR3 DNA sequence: TGTGCCAGCAGTTATGATTCGAGTAGCAATCAGCCCCAGCATTTT. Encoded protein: CASSYDSSSNQPQHF.

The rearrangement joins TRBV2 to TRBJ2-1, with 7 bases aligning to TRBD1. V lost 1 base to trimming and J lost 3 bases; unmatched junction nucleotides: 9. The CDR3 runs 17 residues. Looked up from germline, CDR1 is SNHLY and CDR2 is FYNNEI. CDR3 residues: CASSEVFGQEDYNEQFF. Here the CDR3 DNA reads TGTGCCAGCAGTGAAGTATTTGGACAGGAGGACTACAATGAGCAGTTCTTC.

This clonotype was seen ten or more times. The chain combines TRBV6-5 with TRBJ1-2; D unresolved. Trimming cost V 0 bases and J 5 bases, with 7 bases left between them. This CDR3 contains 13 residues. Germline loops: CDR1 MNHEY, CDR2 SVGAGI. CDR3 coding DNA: TGTGCCAGCAGTTACTCGGGAGGTTATGGCTACACCTTC. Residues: CASSYSGGYGYTF.

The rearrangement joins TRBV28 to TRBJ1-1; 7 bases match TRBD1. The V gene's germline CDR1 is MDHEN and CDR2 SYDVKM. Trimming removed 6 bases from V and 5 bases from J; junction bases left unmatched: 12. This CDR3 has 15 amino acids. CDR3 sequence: CASSLIQGGRTEAFF. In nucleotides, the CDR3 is TGTGCCAGCAGCCTTATTCAGGGGGGTAGAACTGAAGCTTTCTTT.